This TCR beta chain was sequenced in a study of OX40 agonist ivuxolimab in advanced cancers. Study-level background: Ivuxolimab doses were 0.01, 0.1, 0.3, 1.5, 3 or 10 mg/kg every 2 weeks.

Whole-study results and caveats: At 0.1-3.0 mg/kg, partial responders had clonal expansion among the lowest observed. Expanded clones were, on average, more numerous among CD8+ T cells than CD4+.

Sequenced by immunoSEQ multiplex PCR; TCRdb stores in-frame clones only, minus some. The sample consists of some 39,000 clones, 75% to 85% of them appearing once. Any history of autoimmune disease or systemic immunosuppression disqualified patients. Germline loops: CDR1 MNHEY, CDR2 SMNVEV (reference sequence). The CDR3 totals 14 residues. Trimming pared 3 bases from V and 7 bases from J, leaving 16 bases between. Worth noting for this clone: Its antigen is undetermined.

Sequenced material: CD4+ or CD8+ T cells sorted from blood, taken in a trial of the OX40 agonist ivuxolimab. The sequence came from an adult with an advanced solid tumor such as melanoma, head and neck, liver or kidney cancer. This sequence joins TRBV27 and TRBJ2-7; D is perhaps TRBD1 (6 bases). The CDR3 region has the DNA TGTGCCAGCAGTTTTCAGGGACCTAGGGGGGAGCAGTACTTC. It is translated as CASSFQGPRGEQYF.